These 17 T cell receptor beta chains share one sample of origin, sequenced in a study of T cells in Graves' hyperthyroidism and ophthalmopathy. What was amplified from RNA transcripts were TCR beta CDR3 regions. TCR CDR3 regions were first amplified by RT-PCR with HTBI primers. Via MiXCR, TCRdb re-called the multiplex PCR reads, giving one row per CDR3 protein. The table lists around 270,000 distinct CDR3 sequences, roughly 18% of them singletons. Sequencing input: blood. These receptors all stem from a man over 45 with Graves' ophthalmopathy.

The sample holds a few counts of this clonotype. The rearrangement joins TRBV30 to TRBJ2-3; D is ambiguous. The germline V gene encodes CDR1 GTSNPN and CDR2 SVGIG (reference sequence). Trimming took 4 bases from V and 2 from J, leaving 4 bases between them. This CDR3 is built from 11 residues. In DNA form, the CDR3 reads TGTGCCTGGATCCCCACAGATACGCAGTATTTT. Its protein product is CAWIPTDTQYF. The full variable domain, in which reference TRBV30 and TRBJ2-3 provide the parts outside the CDR3, is SQTIHQWPATLVQPVGSPLSLECTVEGTSNPNLYWYRQAAGRGLQLLFYSVGIGQISSEVPQNLSASRPQDRQFILSSKKLLLSDSGFYLCAWIPTDTQYFGPGTRLTVL.

This clonotype was detected a few times. The chain combines TRBV28 with TRBJ2-7, with D perhaps matching TRBD2 (5 bases). The CDR3 length is 14 residues. Germline V gene data show CDR1 as MDHEN and CDR2 as SYDVKM. Trimming shortened V by 2 bases and J by 3 bases, and 11 bases separated the two germline ends. CDR3 loop: CASSLRGSFYEQYF. The CDR3 region has the DNA TGTGCCAGCAGTTTAAGAGGGAGTTTCTACGAGCAGTACTTC. The full variable domain, in which reference TRBV28 and TRBJ2-7 provide the parts outside the CDR3, is DVKVTQSSRYLVKRTGEKVFLECVQDMDHENMFWYRQDPGLGLRLIYFSYDVKMKEKGDIPEGYSVSREKKERFSLILESASTNQTSMYLCASSLRGSFYEQYFGPGTRLTVT.

This sequence joins TRBV5-6 and TRBJ1-2, with D perhaps matching TRBD1 (5 bases). CDR1 and CDR2 (germline): SGHDT, YYEEEE. The V and J ends lost 4 bases and 5 bases respectively, with 15 bases between them. The CDR3 has 14 amino acids. The CDR3 DNA sequence: TGTGCCAGCAGCCCGGACGGGACCGCGTATGGCTACACCTTC. Translation gives CASSPDGTAYGYTF.

This chain links TRBV25-1 with TRBJ2-1, with D uncertain. The CDR3 covers 12 residues. The ends were cut back, 1 base at V and 7 bases at J, with 5 bases in the middle. CDR1 MGHDK and CDR2 SYGVNS come from the germline V gene. The CDR3 loop reads CASSEFPNEQFF. The DNA for the CDR3 is TGTGCCAGCAGTGAATTTCCAAATGAGCAGTTCTTC.

This clonotype was seen a few times. The chain combines TRBV11-2 with TRBJ1-3, with a tentative D call TRBD1 (6 bases). Trimming removed 3 bases from V and 0 bases from J, with 9 bases in between. Germline V lookup: CDR1 SGHAT, CDR2 FQNNGV. This CDR3 comprises 15 residues. The chain's CDR3 is CASSFQGTSGNTIYF. Written as DNA, the CDR3 is TGTGCCAGCAGCTTTCAGGGGACCTCTGGAAACACCATATATTTT.

This clonotype has more than one count but fewer than ten. The V gene is TRBV3-1, the J gene TRBJ2-7; the match to TRBD2 covers 7 bases. CDR1 is LGHDT, CDR2 YNNKEL, per germline (reference sequence). CDR3 length: 16 amino acids. V trimming: 1 base; J trimming: 3 bases; junction bases outside the gene matches: 9. CDR3 region: CASSQGQGGSDYEQYF. CDR3 sequence (DNA): TGTGCCAGCAGCCAAGGTCAGGGAGGGAGTGACTACGAGCAGTACTTC.

A note on this clonotype: A much larger clone differs from this one at a single base, so this may be a read error. The chain uses TRBV2 and TRBJ2-3; 16 bases map to TRBD2. CDR3 length: 20 residues. Germline-derived CDR1 and CDR2 are SNHLY and FYNNEI. The CDR3 DNA sequence: TGTGCCAGCAGTCGACCCTCCGGGACTAGCGGGAGGGCGGGGGCAGATATGCAGTATTTT. Residues: CASSRPSGTSGRAGADMQYF.

Many counts were recorded for this clonotype. The J gene is TRBJ2-7, the V gene TRBV11-2, with D perhaps given as TRBD1 or TRBD2 (7 bases each). From germline, CDR1 is SGHAT and CDR2 FQNNGV. This CDR3 is built from 14 residues. V lost 5 bases to trimming and J lost 7 bases, with 18 bases between them. The CDR3 reads CASSQGGGPGEQYF. The DNA for the CDR3 is TGTGCCAGCAGCCAGGGGGGAGGGCCGGGGGAGCAGTACTTC.

The chain combines TRBV6-1 with TRBJ1-2, with 8 positions matching TRBD1. The CDR3 is 13 amino acids. Germline V lookup: CDR1 MNHNS, CDR2 SASEGT. V was pared by 8 bases and J by 12 bases, with 14 bases of the junction left unmatched. CDR3 protein: CASRSMTGVNNTF. The CDR3 DNA follows: TGTGCCAGCCGGTCGATGACAGGGGTAAATAACACCTTC.

The chain couples TRBV30 to TRBJ2-1; TRBD2 matches at 10 bases. This CDR3 spans 24 amino acids. Losses at the gene ends were 3 bases for V and 3 bases for J; bases not matched to a gene: 32. The germline V gene has CDR1 GTSNPN and CDR2 SVGIG (reference sequence). The CDR3: CAWRLLLRLAGDRRVKLYYNEQFF. The CDR3 DNA sequence: TGTGCCTGGAGGCTCCTTCTACGGCTAGCGGGAGATCGACGGGTGAAGTTGTACTACAATGAGCAGTTCTTC. Variable domain in full (rest from reference TRBV30 and TRBJ2-1): SQTIHQWPATLVQPVGSPLSLECTVEGTSNPNLYWYRQAAGRGLQLLFYSVGIGQISSEVPQNLSASRPQDRQFILSSKKLLLSDSGFYLCAWRLLLRLAGDRRVKLYYNEQFFGPGTRLTVL.

This clonotype occurred a few times. V and J are TRBV20-1 and TRBJ2-1; TRBD2 matches 10 bases. Germline lookup yields CDR1 DFQATT and CDR2 SNEGSKA (reference sequence). The CDR3 contains 15 residues. V trimming: 3 bases; J trimming: 2 bases; junction bases outside the gene matches: 4. The CDR3 coding sequence is TGCAGTGCTAGCGCTAGCGGGAGAGCCTACAATGAGCAGTTCTTC. Translated, it gives CSASASGRAYNEQFF.

There are a few counts of this clonotype. This chain connects TRBV30 to TRBJ2-3, with 7 bases lining up with TRBD2. The CDR3 length is 16 residues. CDR1 and CDR2 from the germline V gene are GTSNPN and SVGIG (reference sequence). With 4 bases clipped from V and 5 bases from J, the junction kept 15 bases outside the gene matches. CDR3 residues: CAWTQGTINIGDTQYF. In nucleotides, the CDR3 is TGTGCCTGGACCCAAGGGACTATTAACATCGGAGATACGCAGTATTTT.

This clonotype has a count of ten or more. The chain carries TRBV6-1 and TRBJ2-5; TRBD1 matches 9 bases. The junction had 5 bases not matched to a gene; V was cut back by 5 bases and J by 4 bases. This CDR3 has 14 amino acids. Germline V gene lookup returns CDR1 MNHNS and CDR2 SASEGT. Here the CDR3 DNA reads TGTGCCAGCAGTTACCGGGACAGGGCAGAGACCCAGTACTTC. This sequence encodes CASSYRDRAETQYF.

This clonotype occurred many times. This rearrangement joins TRBV28 to TRBJ1-1, with 8 bases identical to TRBD1. This CDR3 has 14 amino acids. CDR1 and CDR2 from the germline V gene are MDHEN and SYDVKM. Germline trimming cut 8 bases from V and 0 bases from J; bases unmatched to any gene: 5. CDR3 DNA sequence: TGTGCCAGCGTGACAGGGGCGCTGAACACTGAAGCTTTCTTT. This translates into CASVTGALNTEAFF. Filled out from reference TRBV28 and TRBJ1-1, the complete variable domain reads DVKVTQSSRYLVKRTGEKVFLECVQDMDHENMFWYRQDPGLGLRLIYFSYDVKMKEKGDIPEGYSVSREKKERFSLILESASTNQTSMYLCASVTGALNTEAFFGQGTRLTVV.

This clonotype came up many times. The chain joins TRBV20-1 to TRBJ1-1; the match to TRBD1 covers 8 bases. The CDR3 contains 15 residues. Germline lookup yields CDR1 DFQATT and CDR2 SNEGSKA (reference sequence). V gave up 0 bases and J gave up 8 bases; unmatched junction bases: 11. The CDR3 nucleotides read TGCAGTGCTAGAGATGGAACAGGGGGAGGATCGGAAGCTTTCTTT. Amino acids: CSARDGTGGGSEAFF.

V usage is TRBV4-1 and J usage is TRBJ2-7, with D unclear. Deletions cut 1 base from V and 5 bases from J, with 12 bases between. The V gene's germline CDR1 is MGHRA and CDR2 YSYEKL. The CDR3 contains 14 residues. CDR3 sequence (DNA): TGCGCCAGCAGCCAAGGGCCTCAGAGCGACGAGCAGTACTTC. It encodes CASSQGPQSDEQYF.

This clonotype was seen a handful of times. V usage is TRBV24-1 and J usage is TRBJ2-1; no clear D. V lost 5 bases and J 0 bases, leaving 7 bases between the germline ends. CDR1 and CDR2 (germline): KGHDR, SFDVKD. The CDR3 is 14 residues long. Written as DNA, the CDR3 is TGTGCCACCAGTGGCCAGAGCTCCTACAATGAGCAGTTCTTC. Its protein is CATSGQSSYNEQFF.